A selection of T cell receptor beta chains follows, all from one sample in a study of cytomegalovirus exposure and HLA in healthy donors. Sequencing used immunoSEQ multiplex PCR; TCRdb keeps in-frame clones, though not all of them. The table has 150,000 to 180,000 clones, over 75% seen once. Sequencing input: PBMCs. Receptors originate from a woman aged 40 to 55 in good health and CMV-seropositive. Both conserved end residues are part of each CDR3. The D gene is left open where the match is weak. The size field is filled for only some rows; it gives once, few, many or a size class.

>TRBV2|15|TRBJ2-3|.|TRBD1
TGTGCCAGCAGAAAGGACAGGGGAGTCTCAGATACGCAGTATTTT
CASRKDRGVSDTQYF
>TRBV19|12|TRBJ2-1|once|.
TGTGCCAGTAGCCAATCCTACAATGAGCAGTTCTTC
CASSQSYNEQFF
>TRBV5-5|14|TRBJ2-7|.|.
TGTGCCAGCAGCTCCACTCAAAGTAGGGGCGAGCAGTACTTC
CASSSTQSRGEQYF
>TRBV10-2|16|TRBJ1-4|few|TRBD1
TGCGCCAGCAGTGAGCCGGACAGGGCTGGGGGGGAAAAACTGTTTTTT
CASSEPDRAGGEKLFF
>TRBV5-1|12|TRBJ2-1|.|TRBD2
TGCGCCAGCAGCTTGGGACTAGCGGAGCAGTTCTTC
CASSLGLAEQFF
>TRBV19|14|TRBJ1-2|.|TRBD1
TGTGCCAGTAGCATGGACAGGGGGAACTATGGCTACACCTTC
CASSMDRGNYGYTF
>TRBV7-3|15|TRBJ2-6|.|.
TGTGCCAGCAGCCCCAAGCGCTCTGGGGCCAACGTCCTGACTTTC
CASSPKRSGANVLTF
>TRBV25-1|14|TRBJ2-1|.|TRBD1
TGTGCCAGCATGAGACAGGGGTCCTACAATGAGCAGTTCTTC
CASMRQGSYNEQFF
>TRBV5-1|14|TRBJ1-6|.|.
TGCGCCAGCAGCTTGAAACAGCCTAATTCACCCCTCCACTTT
CASSLKQPNSPLHF
>TRBV29-1|14|TRBJ1-3|.|.
TGCGGCGTCCCCACAGGGCCCTCTGGAAACACCATATATTTT
CGVPTGPSGNTIYF
>TRBV5-1|14|TRBJ1-3|once|.
TGCGCCAGCAGCATCTCCAGCTCTGGAAACACCATATATTTT
CASSISSSGNTIYF
>TRBV4-1|15|TRBJ2-7|.|TRBD2
TGCGCCAGCAGCCAAGATCCGGGGGGTATATACGAGCAGTACTTC
CASSQDPGGIYEQYF
>TRBV10-1|14|TRBJ2-3|few|.
TGCGCCAGCAGTGACAACGGGGAGCGGGATACGCAGTATTTT
CASSDNGERDTQYF
>TRBV5-8|16|TRBJ2-5|few|TRBD2
TGTGCCAGCAGACGGGGACTAGCGGGAGGAGGCGAGACCCAGTACTTC
CASRRGLAGGGETQYF
>TRBV5-1|14|TRBJ2-2|.|.
TGCGCCAGCAGCGCGGGACAGTCCACCGGGGAGCTGTTTTTT
CASSAGQSTGELFF
>TRBV27|14|TRBJ2-5|.|TRBD2
TGTGCCAGCAGTTCTAGCGGGAGTTCTGAGACCCAGTACTTC
CASSSSGSSETQYF
>TRBV30|13|TRBJ2-1|.|TRBD1
TGTGCCTGGAACCCGGGACAGGTCAATGAGCAGTTCTTC
CAWNPGQVNEQFF
>TRBV5-1|12|TRBJ1-1|.|.
TGCGCCAGCAGCTTGGCCGACACTGAAGCTTTCTTT
CASSLADTEAFF
>TRBV5-6|15|TRBJ1-6|few|.
TGTGCCAGCAGCTTTCAGGGTCTGAAGAATTCACCCCTCCACTTT
CASSFQGLKNSPLHF
>TRBV15|19|TRBJ2-1|.|TRBD2
TGTGCCACCAGCAGGAGACTAGCGGGAGAGGGAAAGGGCTACAATGAGCAGTTCTTC
CATSRRLAGEGKGYNEQFF
>TRBV5-1|16|TRBJ1-5|.|TRBD1
TGCGCCAGCAGCTTTGGGCCCGGGACAGGGGAACAGCCCCAGCATTTT
CASSFGPGTGEQPQHF
>TRBV11-2|16|TRBJ2-2|.|.
TGTGCCAGCAGCTTATTTCCAGGGTTGAACACCGGGGAGCTGTTTTTT
CASSLFPGLNTGELFF
>TRBV9|17|TRBJ2-3|once|TRBD1
TGTGCCAGCAGCAAACGGGACAGGGGGCTTGGCACAGATACGCAGTATTTT
CASSKRDRGLGTDTQYF
>TRBV7-8|16|TRBJ2-3|once|TRBD1
TGTGCCAGCAGCTTCCGAAGCAGGGGGAGCACAGATACGCAGTATTTT
CASSFRSRGSTDTQYF
>TRBV5-1|15|TRBJ2-6|.|.
TGCGCCAGCAGCTCGCCAGGGGCTGGGGCCAACGTCCTGACTTTC
CASSSPGAGANVLTF
>TRBV5-1|14|TRBJ2-5|.|.
TGCGCCAGCAGCTTGATGAGTAGCCAAGAGACCCAGTACTTC
CASSLMSSQETQYF
>TRBV4-1|16|TRBJ2-7|.|TRBD1
TGCGCCAGCAGCCAATTCTATGGGACAGGGGCCTACGAGCAGTACTTC
CASSQFYGTGAYEQYF
>TRBV19|15|TRBJ1-4|.|.
TGTGCCAGTAGTATAGGCAGGGGCATATATGAAAAACTGTTTTTT
CASSIGRGIYEKLFF
>TRBV19|15|TRBJ2-1|once|TRBD1
TGTGCCAGTAGACCGGACAGGAGCTCCTACAATGAGCAGTTCTTC
CASRPDRSSYNEQFF
>TRBV19|16|TRBJ2-3|.|TRBD2
TGTGCCAGTAGTATCATAGCGGGAGGGCAAGCAGATACGCAGTATTTT
CASSIIAGGQADTQYF
>TRBV30|12|TRBJ1-2|.|.
TGTGCCTGGAGTCTTCCGGGTGGTGGCTACACCTTC
CAWSLPGGGYTF
>TRBV28|12|TRBJ2-5|.|.
TGTGCCAGCAGTTCCGGACTGGCGACCCAGTACTTC
CASSSGLATQYF
>TRBV4-2|21|TRBJ2-3|few|TRBD2
TGTGCCAGCAGCCAACTTTCCGGAACTAGCGGGGAACCAATTAGCACAGATACGCAGTATTTT
CASSQLSGTSGEPISTDTQYF
>TRBV30|14|TRBJ1-2|.|.
TGTGCCTTCGCGGATCGGACAGCGAAGCCGGGCTACACCTTC
CAFADRTAKPGYTF
>TRBV5-1|13|TRBJ2-5|.|.
TGCGCCAGCAGGGCCACCGGGCAAGAGACCCAGTACTTC
CASRATGQETQYF
>TRBV29-1|15|TRBJ2-7|.|TRBD1
TGCAGCGTTTTACGATCCGCGACAGGGGGCTTCGAGCAGTACTTC
CSVLRSATGGFEQYF
>TRBV9|14|TRBJ1-5|once|.
TGTGCCAGCAGCGCCGGACAGTACAATCAGCCCCAGCATTTT
CASSAGQYNQPQHF
>TRBV18|15|TRBJ1-1|.|.
TGTGCCAGCTCCTTGGGGGCCCCAAGGAACACTGAAGCTTTCTTT
CASSLGAPRNTEAFF
>TRBV27|16|TRBJ2-5|.|TRBD2
TGTGCCAGCAGACGATCACTAGCGGGAGGGCCGGAGACCCAGTACTTC
CASRRSLAGGPETQYF
>TRBV11-3|15|TRBJ2-2|once|.
TGTGCCAGCAGCTTATTTAGCGGGAACACCGGGGAGCTGTTTTTT
CASSLFSGNTGELFF
>TRBV10-2|11|TRBJ2-3|.|.
TGCGCCAGCGGAGGCACAGATACGCAGTATTTT
CASGGTDTQYF
>TRBV18|16|TRBJ2-5|.|.
TGTGCCAGCTCCCCTCCCCAGCGGGTCTTCAATCAGACCCAGTACTTC
CASSPPQRVFNQTQYF
>TRBV6-1|15|TRBJ1-2|once|.
TGTGCCAGCAGTGAAAGCCGGATGGCCGGGGTTGGCTACACCTTC
CASSESRMAGVGYTF
>TRBV13|15|TRBJ1-1|.|.
TGTGCCAGCAGCTCAACCCAGGGGCCGGGCACTGAAGCTTTCTTT
CASSSTQGPGTEAFF
>TRBV5-6|12|TRBJ2-7|few|.
TGTGCCAGCAGCTTGGAGCAGGACGAGCAGTACTTC
CASSLEQDEQYF
>TRBV5-1|13|TRBJ2-1|.|TRBD2
TGCGCCAGCAGCAGGACTAGTAGAGATGAGCAGTTCTTC
CASSRTSRDEQFF
>TRBV7-2|16|TRBJ2-3|few|TRBD2
TGTGCCAGCAGCTCTCGACTAGCGGGAGGGGCAGATACGCAGTATTTT
CASSSRLAGGADTQYF
>TRBV10-3|14|TRBJ2-1|.|TRBD2
TGTGCCATCACCCAGACTAGCGGGATTGGTGAGCAGTTCTTC
CAITQTSGIGEQFF
>TRBV7-9|15|TRBJ1-5|.|TRBD1
TGTGCCAGCAGCTTAGGGACAGGAGGTTACCAGCCCCAGCATTTT
CASSLGTGGYQPQHF
>TRBV27|16|TRBJ2-1|.|.
TGTGCCAGCAGTCCGTCGGCAGGGGAGAGGAACAATGAGCAGTTCTTC
CASSPSAGERNNEQFF
>TRBV5-1|16|TRBJ1-6|.|TRBD1
TGCGCCAGCAGCCACGGGACAGGGGGGAGAAACTCACCCCTCCACTTT
CASSHGTGGRNSPLHF
>TRBV7-9|16|TRBJ2-5|.|TRBD2
TGTGCCAGCAGCTTTAGGACTAGCGGGAACCAAGAGACCCAGTACTTC
CASSFRTSGNQETQYF
>TRBV10-3|14|TRBJ1-1|.|TRBD1
TGTGCCATCAGTGACCCATGGACAGGGAAAGGAGCGGGCTTT
CAISDPWTGKGAGF
>TRBV19|17|TRBJ2-6|.|TRBD1
TGTGCCAGCTGCCGGGGACAGGTGATCTCTGGGGCCAACGTCCTGACTTTC
CASCRGQVISGANVLTF
>TRBV28|15|TRBJ1-3|.|.
TGTGCCAGCATCACAGGGTACGGCTCTGGAAACACCATATATTTT
CASITGYGSGNTIYF